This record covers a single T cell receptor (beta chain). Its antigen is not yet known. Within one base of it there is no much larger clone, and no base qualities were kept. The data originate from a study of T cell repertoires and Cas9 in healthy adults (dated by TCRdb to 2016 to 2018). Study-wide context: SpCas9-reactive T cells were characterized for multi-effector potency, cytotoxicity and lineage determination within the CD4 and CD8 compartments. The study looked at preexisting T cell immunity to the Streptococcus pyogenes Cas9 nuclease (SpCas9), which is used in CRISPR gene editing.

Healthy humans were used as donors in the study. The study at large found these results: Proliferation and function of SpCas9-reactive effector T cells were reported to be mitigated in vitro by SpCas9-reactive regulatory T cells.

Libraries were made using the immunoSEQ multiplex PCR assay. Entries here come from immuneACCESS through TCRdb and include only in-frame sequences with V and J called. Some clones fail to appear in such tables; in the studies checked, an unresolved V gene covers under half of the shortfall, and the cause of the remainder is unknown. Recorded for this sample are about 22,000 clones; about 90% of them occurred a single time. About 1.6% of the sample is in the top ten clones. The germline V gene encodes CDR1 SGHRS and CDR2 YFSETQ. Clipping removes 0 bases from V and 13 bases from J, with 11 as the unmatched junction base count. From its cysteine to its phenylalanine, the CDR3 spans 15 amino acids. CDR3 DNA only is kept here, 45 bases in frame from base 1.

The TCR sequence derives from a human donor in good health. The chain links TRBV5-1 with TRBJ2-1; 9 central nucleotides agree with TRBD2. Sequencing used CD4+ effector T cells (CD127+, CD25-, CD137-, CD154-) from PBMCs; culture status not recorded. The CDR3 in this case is CASSLVAGGPGEQFF. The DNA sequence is TGCGCCAGCAGCTTGGTTGCGGGAGGGCCCGGAGAACAGTTCTTC.